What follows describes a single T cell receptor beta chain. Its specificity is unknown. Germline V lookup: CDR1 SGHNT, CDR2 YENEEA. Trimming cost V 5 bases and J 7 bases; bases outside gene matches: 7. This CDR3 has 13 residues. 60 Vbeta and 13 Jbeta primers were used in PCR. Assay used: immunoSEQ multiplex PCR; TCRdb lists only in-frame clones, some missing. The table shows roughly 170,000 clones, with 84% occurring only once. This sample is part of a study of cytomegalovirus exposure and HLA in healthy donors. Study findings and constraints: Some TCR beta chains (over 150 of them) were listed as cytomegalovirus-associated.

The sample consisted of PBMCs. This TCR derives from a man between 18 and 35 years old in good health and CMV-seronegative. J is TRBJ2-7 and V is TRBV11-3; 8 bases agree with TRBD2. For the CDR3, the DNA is TGTGCCAGCAGCCTCAGCGGGAGTCAAGAGCAGTACTTC. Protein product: CASSLSGSQEQYF.